What follows are 2 T cell receptor beta chains derived from one specimen sequenced in a study of human T cells and chemical hapten exposure. Via MiXCR, TCRdb re-called the RACE reads, giving one row per CDR3 protein. The repertoire has some 94,000 distinct CDR3 sequences, about an eighth of them found once; the top ten carry 2% to 2.5%. Regarding time point: patch test 1, 2 weeks after DPC sensitization. Noted treatment: therapeutic diphenylcyclopropenone sensitization with weekly scalp DPC. This specimen was whole blood, taken in connection with sensitization to the hapten diphenylcyclopropenone (DPC). These receptors all come from a woman aged 40 to 50 with alopecia areata. Some clones in this sample may be carry-over from other donors' samples.

V gene TRBV6-1 combines with J gene TRBJ2-3; D may be TRBD1 (7 bases). This CDR3 spans 15 amino acids. V lost 2 bases, J lost 3 bases, and 12 bases lay in between. Germline-derived CDR1 and CDR2 are MNHNS and SASEGT. In DNA, the CDR3 is TGTGCCAGCAGTGAACCCAGGGGGGAAACAGATACGCAGTATTTT. It specifies CASSEPRGETDTQYF.

This clonotype has a count of ten or more. The V call is TRBV28, the J call TRBJ2-7; D unresolved. The CDR3 runs to 11 residues. Germline assignment: CDR1 MDHEN and CDR2 SYDVKM. V was clipped by 4 bases and J by 3 bases, with 4 bases between them. CDR3 protein: CASSSDYEQYF. The CDR3 coding sequence is TGTGCCAGCAGTTCCGACTACGAGCAGTACTTC.